This T cell receptor beta chain was sequenced in a study of cytomegalovirus exposure and HLA in healthy donors. V was pared by 11 bases and J by 8 bases, with 13 bases between. CDR1 and CDR2 from the germline V gene are SEHNR and FQNEAQ (reference sequence). The length of the CDR3 is 11 residues. Sequenced by immunoSEQ multiplex PCR; TCRdb stores in-frame clones only, minus some. The sample gives 250,000 to 400,000 clones, around 90% of which show up once; more than 0.95% is in the top ten. The TCR originated in a young man in good health and CMV-seronegative. The chain couples TRBV7-9 to TRBJ2-1; D remains unclear. Sequenced input: PBMCs. The DNA for the CDR3 is TGTGCCTGCATAGCCCGGGATGAGCAGTTCTTC. Translating it yields CACIARDEQFF.